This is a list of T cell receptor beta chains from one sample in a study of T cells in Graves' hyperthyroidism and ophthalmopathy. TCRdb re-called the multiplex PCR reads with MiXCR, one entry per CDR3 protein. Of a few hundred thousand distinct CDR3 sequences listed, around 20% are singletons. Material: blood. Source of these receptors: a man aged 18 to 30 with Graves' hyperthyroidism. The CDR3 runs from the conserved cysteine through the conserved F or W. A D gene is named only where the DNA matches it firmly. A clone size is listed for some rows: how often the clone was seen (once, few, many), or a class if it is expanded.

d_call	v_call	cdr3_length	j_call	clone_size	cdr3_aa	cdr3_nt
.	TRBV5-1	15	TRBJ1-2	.	CASSLSPGANYGYTF	TGCGCCAGCAGCTTATCGCCGGGAGCTAACTATGGCTACACCTTC
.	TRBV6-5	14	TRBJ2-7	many	CASSTHHFLYEQYF	TGTGCCAGCAGTACTCATCACTTCCTCTACGAGCAGTACTTC
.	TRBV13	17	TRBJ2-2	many	CASSRVLGGAGGGELFF	TGTGCCAGCAGCCGGGTCCTGGGCGGGGCAGGCGGCGGGGAGCTGTTTTTT
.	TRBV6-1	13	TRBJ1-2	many	CASSVRDPYGYTF	TGTGCCAGCAGTGTTCGGGACCCCTATGGCTACACCTTC
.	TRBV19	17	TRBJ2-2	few	CASSIDGGFGITGELFF	TGTGCCAGTAGTATAGATGGCGGGTTTGGGATCACCGGGGAGCTGTTTTTT
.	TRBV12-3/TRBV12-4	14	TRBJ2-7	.	CATEDRQGAAEQYF	TGTGCCACCGAAGACAGGCAAGGTGCGGCGGAGCAGTACTTC
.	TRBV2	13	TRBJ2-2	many	CASSLYNTGELFF	TGTGCCAGCAGCCTTTATAACACCGGGGAGCTGTTTTTT
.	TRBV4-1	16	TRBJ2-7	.	CASSQEKVGQPYEQYF	TGCGCCAGCAGCCAAGAGAAGGTAGGACAGCCCTACGAGCAGTACTTC
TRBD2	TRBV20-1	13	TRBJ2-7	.	CSAKSGSDYEQYF	TGCAGTGCTAAAAGCGGGAGTGACTACGAGCAGTACTTC
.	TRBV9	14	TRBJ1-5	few	CASSSSGTPDAQHF	TGTGCCAGCAGTTCCTCCGGGACCCCCGATGCCCAGCATTTT
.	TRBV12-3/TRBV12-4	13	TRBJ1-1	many	CASSPAVYTEAFF	TGTGCCAGCAGTCCCGCCGTTTACACTGAAGCTTTCTTT
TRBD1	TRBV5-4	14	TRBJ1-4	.	CASSPGQLNEKLFF	TGTGCCAGCAGCCCGGGACAGCTTAATGAAAAACTGTTTTTT
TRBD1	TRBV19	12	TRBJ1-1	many	CASTETGRGSFF	TGTGCCAGTACCGAGACAGGGAGAGGTTCTTTCTTT
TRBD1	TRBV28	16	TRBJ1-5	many	CASSQDRVIFGQPQHF	TGTGCCAGCAGCCAGGACAGGGTAATTTTCGGGCAGCCCCAGCATTTT
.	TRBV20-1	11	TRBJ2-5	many	CSEGYQETQYF	TGCAGTGAGGGTTATCAGGAGACCCAGTACTTC
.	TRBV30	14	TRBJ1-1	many	CACLGGWGNTEAFF	TGTGCCTGTCTGGGGGGCTGGGGGAACACTGAAGCTTTCTTT
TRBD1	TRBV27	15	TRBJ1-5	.	CASSPGTALNQPQHF	TGTGCCAGCAGTCCAGGGACAGCGCTCAATCAGCCCCAGCATTTT
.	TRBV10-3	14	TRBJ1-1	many	CAIRPQGGNTEAFF	TGTGCCATCAGGCCCCAGGGAGGGAACACTGAAGCTTTCTTT
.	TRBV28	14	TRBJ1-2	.	CASSWERDNYGYTF	TGTGCCAGCAGCTGGGAGCGGGACAACTATGGCTACACCTTC
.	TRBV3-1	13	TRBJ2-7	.	CASSQGITYEQYF	TGTGCCAGCAGCCAGGGAATTACCTACGAGCAGTACTTC
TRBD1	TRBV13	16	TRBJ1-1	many	CASSFGGQGAVTEAFF	TGTGCCAGCAGCTTCGGGGGACAGGGGGCCGTCACTGAAGCTTTCTTT
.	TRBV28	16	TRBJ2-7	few	CASSLWGGTSSYEQYF	TGTGCCAGCAGTTTATGGGGCGGAACTAGCTCCTACGAGCAGTACTTC
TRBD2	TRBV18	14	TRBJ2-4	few	CASSPGTSLNIQYF	TGTGCCAGCTCACCCGGGACTAGCCTGAACATTCAGTACTTC
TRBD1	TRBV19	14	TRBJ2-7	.	CASTPTSTGIEQYF	TGTGCCAGTACCCCAACCTCGACAGGGATCGAGCAGTACTTC
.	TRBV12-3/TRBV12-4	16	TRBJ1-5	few	CASSLAARGSNQPQHF	TGTGCCAGCAGTTTAGCGGCCAGGGGAAGCAATCAGCCCCAGCATTTT
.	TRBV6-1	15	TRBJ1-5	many	CASSEEDSGGQPQHF	TGTGCCAGCAGTGAGGAGGACAGCGGGGGTCAGCCCCAGCATTTT
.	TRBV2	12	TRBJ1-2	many	CASSAFNYGYTF	TGTGCCAGCAGCGCCTTTAACTATGGCTACACCTTC
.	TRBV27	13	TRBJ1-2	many	CASRPGGFEGYTF	TGTGCCAGCAGACCTGGGGGGTTTGAAGGCTACACCTTC
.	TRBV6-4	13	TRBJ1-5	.	CASSEDYNQPQHF	TGTGCCAGCAGTGAGGACTACAATCAGCCCCAGCATTTT
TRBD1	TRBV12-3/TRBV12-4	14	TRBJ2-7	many	CASSLGGQSYEQYF	TGTGCCAGCAGTTTAGGGGGACAGTCCTACGAGCAGTACTTC